Listed here is a single T cell receptor beta chain. The target antigen is unknown. The V and J ends lost 0 bases and 8 bases respectively, with 12 bases between them. The CDR3 has 14 amino acids. Looked up from germline, CDR1 is KGHSH and CDR2 is LQKENI. This sample was taken from a study of response to subunit inactivated influenza vaccine. Study results and limitations: With each seasonal influenza vaccination, the authors suggested, few new T cells are recruited.

MiXCR was run by TCRdb on the RT-PCR reads, yielding one entry per CDR3 protein. The sample includes about 500,000 distinct CDR3 sequences, 16% of them seen just once. The clonotype originates from a man aged 45 to 70 who received an inactivated influenza vaccine. This chain joins TRBV18 and TRBJ2-3; D possibly matches TRBD1 or TRBD2 (6 bases each). Sequences were derived from CD4+ T cells sorted from PBMCs, sampled approximately 25 months after vaccination. For the CDR3, the DNA is TGTGCCAGCTCACCACCGGGGGCCGGGGGTACGCAGTATTTT. Translating gives CASSPPGAGGTQYF.